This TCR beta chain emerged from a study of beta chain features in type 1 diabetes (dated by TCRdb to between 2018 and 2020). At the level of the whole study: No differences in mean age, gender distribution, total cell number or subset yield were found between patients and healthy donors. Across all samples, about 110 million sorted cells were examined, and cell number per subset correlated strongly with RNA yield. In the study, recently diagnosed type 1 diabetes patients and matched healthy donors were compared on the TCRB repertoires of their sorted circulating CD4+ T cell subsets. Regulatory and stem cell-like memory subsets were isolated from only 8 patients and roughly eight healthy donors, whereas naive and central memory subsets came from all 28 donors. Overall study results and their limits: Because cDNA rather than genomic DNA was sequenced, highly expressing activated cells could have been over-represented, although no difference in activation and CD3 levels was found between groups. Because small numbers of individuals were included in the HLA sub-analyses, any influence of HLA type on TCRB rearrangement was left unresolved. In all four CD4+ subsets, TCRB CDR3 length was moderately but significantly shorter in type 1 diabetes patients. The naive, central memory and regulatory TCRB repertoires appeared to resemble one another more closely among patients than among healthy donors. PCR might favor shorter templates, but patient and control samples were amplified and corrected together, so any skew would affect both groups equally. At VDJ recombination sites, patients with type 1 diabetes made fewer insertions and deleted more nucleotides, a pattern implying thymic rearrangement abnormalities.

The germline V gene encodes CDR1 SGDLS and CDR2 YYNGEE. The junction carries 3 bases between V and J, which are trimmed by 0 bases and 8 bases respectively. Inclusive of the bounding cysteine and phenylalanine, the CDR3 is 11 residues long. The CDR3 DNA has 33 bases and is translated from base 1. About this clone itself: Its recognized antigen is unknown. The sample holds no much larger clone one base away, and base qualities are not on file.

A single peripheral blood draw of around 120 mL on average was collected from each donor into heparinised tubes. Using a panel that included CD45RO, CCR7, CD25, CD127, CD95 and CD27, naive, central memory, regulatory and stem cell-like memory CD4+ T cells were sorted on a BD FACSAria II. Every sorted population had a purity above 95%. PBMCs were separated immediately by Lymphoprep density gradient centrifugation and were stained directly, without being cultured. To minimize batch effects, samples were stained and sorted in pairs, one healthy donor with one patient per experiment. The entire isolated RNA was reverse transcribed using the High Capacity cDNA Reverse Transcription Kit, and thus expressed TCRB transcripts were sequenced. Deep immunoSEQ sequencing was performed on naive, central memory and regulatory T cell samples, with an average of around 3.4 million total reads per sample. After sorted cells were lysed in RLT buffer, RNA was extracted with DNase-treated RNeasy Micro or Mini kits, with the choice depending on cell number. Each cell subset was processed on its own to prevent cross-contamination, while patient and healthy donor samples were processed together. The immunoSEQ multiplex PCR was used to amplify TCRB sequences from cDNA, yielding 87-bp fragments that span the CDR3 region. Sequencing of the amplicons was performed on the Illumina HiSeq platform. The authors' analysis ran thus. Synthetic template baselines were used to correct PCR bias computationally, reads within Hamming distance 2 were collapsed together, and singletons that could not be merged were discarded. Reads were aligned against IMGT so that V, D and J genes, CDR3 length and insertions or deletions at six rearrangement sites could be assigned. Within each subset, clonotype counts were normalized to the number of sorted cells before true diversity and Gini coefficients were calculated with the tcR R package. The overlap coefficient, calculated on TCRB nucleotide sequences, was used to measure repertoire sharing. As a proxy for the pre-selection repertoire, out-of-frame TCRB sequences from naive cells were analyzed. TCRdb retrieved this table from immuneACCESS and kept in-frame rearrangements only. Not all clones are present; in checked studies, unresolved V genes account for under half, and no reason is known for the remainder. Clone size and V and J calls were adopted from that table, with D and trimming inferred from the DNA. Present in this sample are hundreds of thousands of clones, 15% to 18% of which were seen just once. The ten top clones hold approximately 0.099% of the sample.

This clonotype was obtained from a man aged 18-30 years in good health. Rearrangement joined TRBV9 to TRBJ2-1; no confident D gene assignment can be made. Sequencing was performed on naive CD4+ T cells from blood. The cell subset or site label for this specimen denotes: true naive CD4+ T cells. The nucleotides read TGTGCCAGCAGCGTAGAGGATGAGCAGTTCTTC. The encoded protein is CASSVEDEQFF.